These 11 T cell receptor beta chains share one sample of origin, sequenced in a study of cytomegalovirus exposure and HLA in healthy donors. This PCR relied on a set of 60 Vbeta primers and 13 Jbeta primers. The assay was immunoSEQ multiplex PCR, and TCRdb's table has in-frame clones only and misses some. The sample totals under 85,000 clones. The sample comprised PBMCs. The source of these receptors is a boy aged 5 to 17 in good health and CMV-seronegative.

The V gene is TRBV2, the J gene TRBJ2-2, with TRBD1 matching over 9 bases. The ends lost 6 bases at V and 7 bases at J; junction bases unmatched: 6. The CDR3 is made up of 14 amino acids. Germline CDR1 SNHLY, CDR2 FYNNEI. CDR3 protein: CASSAGTGSGELFF. CDR3 nucleotides: TGTGCCAGCAGCGCCGGGACAGGGAGCGGGGAGCTGTTTTTT.

This sequence joins TRBV5-6 and TRBJ2-3; D uncertain. From germline, CDR1 is SGHDT and CDR2 YYEEEE. CDR3 length equals 14 residues. With 0 bases removed from V and 0 bases from J, the gap between germline ends came to 5 bases. The chain's CDR3 is CASSLEESTDTQYF. DNA for the CDR3: TGTGCCAGCAGCTTGGAGGAGAGCACAGATACGCAGTATTTT.

This sequence joins TRBV25-1 and TRBJ2-5; 7 bases map to TRBD2. CDR1 is MGHDK and CDR2 is SYGVNS in the germline V gene. The CDR3 is 15 residues long. The V gene end was trimmed by 3 bases and the J gene end by 4 bases; junction bases not matched to a gene: 8. CDR3 region: CASSDLGRVGETQYF. The CDR3 DNA reads as TGTGCCAGCAGTGATCTGGGGAGGGTTGGAGAGACCCAGTACTTC.

The chain joins TRBV2 to TRBJ2-7; 7 bases line up with TRBD2. With V trimmed by 2 bases and J by 2 bases, 9 bases remained unmatched. This CDR3 is 16 amino acids long. The germline CDR1 and CDR2 sequences are SNHLY and FYNNEI. The CDR3 bases are TGTGCCAGCAGTGAACCCAGCGGGATAGGCGCCTACGAGCAGTACTTC. This sequence encodes CASSEPSGIGAYEQYF.

This chain uses TRBV7-2 with TRBJ1-2; TRBD1 aligns across 8 bases. In germline, CDR1 is SGHTA, CDR2 FQGNSA. The CDR3 covers 14 residues. With V trimmed by 5 bases and J by 6 bases, 8 bases remained unmatched. The CDR3 loop is CASSPGRGHHGYTF. Here the CDR3 DNA reads TGTGCCAGCAGCCCTGGCAGGGGGCATCATGGCTACACCTTC. Full variable domain (rest looked up from reference TRBV7-2 and TRBJ1-2): GAGVSQSPSNKVTEKGKDVELRCDPISGHTALYWYRQSLGQGLEFLIYFQGNSAPDKSGLPSDRFSAERTGGSVSTLTIQRTQQEDSAVYLCASSPGRGHHGYTFGSGTRLTVV.

V and J are TRBV29-1 and TRBJ1-1; weak D call: TRBD1 (5 bases). V was clipped by 0 bases and J by 2 bases, with 7 bases between them. The CDR3 contains 13 residues. CDR1 SQVTM and CDR2 ANQGSEA come from the germline V gene. As DNA, the CDR3 is TGCAGCGTTGAAGAGGGGGGTAACACTGAAGCTTTCTTT. It is translated as CSVEEGGNTEAFF.

V gene TRBV4-1 combines with J gene TRBJ2-1; tentative D call: TRBD2 (6 bases). Trimming shortened V by 1 base and J by 6 bases, and 13 bases separated the two germline ends. This CDR3 comprises 15 residues. From germline, CDR1 is MGHRA and CDR2 YSYEKL. The CDR3 is CASSQGGGLVNEQFF. The CDR3 DNA reads TGCGCCAGCAGCCAAGGGGGAGGACTCGTCAATGAGCAGTTCTTC.

The gene calls are TRBV7-3 and TRBJ2-1, with D tentatively TRBD1 (6 bases). CDR1 is SGHTA, CDR2 FQGTGA, per germline. V was trimmed by 6 bases and J by 9 bases, leaving 15 bases between them. CDR3 size: 13 residues. CDR3 amino acids: CASSYREGGEQFF. The DNA for the CDR3 is TGTGCCAGCAGTTACCGTGAAGGGGGTGAGCAGTTCTTC.

The rearrangement uses TRBV6-5 and TRBJ1-1; D possibly corresponds to TRBD1 (5 bases). Germline lookup yields CDR1 MNHEY and CDR2 SVGAGI. V lost 2 bases to trimming and J lost 4 bases, with 11 bases between them. CDR3 length: 14 residues. The CDR3 protein is CASSYGGSTTEAFF. The CDR3 coding sequence is TGTGCCAGCAGTTACGGGGGGTCCACCACTGAAGCTTTCTTT.

The V call is TRBV6-1, the J call TRBJ1-2; no clear D gene. The CDR3 length is 15 residues. With 6 bases removed from V and 4 bases from J, the gap between germline ends came to 18 bases. From germline, CDR1 is MNHNS and CDR2 SASEGT. The CDR3 here is CASSPDPGIAYGYTF. The CDR3 DNA follows: TGTGCCAGCAGCCCAGACCCGGGTATAGCCTATGGCTACACCTTC.

V and J are TRBV30 and TRBJ2-6; D is undetermined. CDR1 is GTSNPN, CDR2 SVGIG, per germline (reference sequence). V shed 0 bases and J shed 1 base, with 7 bases lying between them. This CDR3 region has 15 residues. CDR3: CAWSVPGSGANVLTF. For the CDR3, the DNA is TGTGCCTGGAGTGTACCCGGGTCTGGGGCCAACGTCCTGACTTTC. Based on the CDR3 plus reference TRBV30 and TRBJ2-6, the full variable domain is SQTIHQWPATLVQPVGSPLSLECTVEGTSNPNLYWYRQAAGRGLQLLFYSVGIGQISSEVPQNLSASRPQDRQFILSSKKLLLSDSGFYLCAWSVPGSGANVLTFGAGSRLTVL.